The clone carrying this TCR beta chain was seen only a few times. Its antigen is currently unknown. TCRdb analysed the 5' RACE reads with MiXCR anew, one entry per CDR3 protein. The table has about 130,000 distinct CDR3 sequences, roughly an eighth seen once. The data belong to a study of CD8 T cells in ankylosing spondylitis. Study-level findings and limits: Blood of patients with ankylosing spondylitis appeared to be characterized by a TCR beta motif of seven or eight highly homologous variants.

The sequence derives from a female donor with ankylosing spondylitis or in good health (not recorded which). Sequences were obtained from blood, either unsorted or a sorted T cell fraction (not recorded which).

Here the CDR3 reads CASSPEAIPYEQFF. For the CDR3, the DNA is TGTGCCAGCAGCCCGGAGGCCATACCATATGAGCAGTTCTTC. The V and J genes are TRBV7-8 and TRBJ2-1, with a weak D call TRBD2 (5 bases). V lost 5 bases, J lost 8 bases, and 16 bases lay in between. The CDR3 is 14 residues long. Germline CDR1 is SGHVS and CDR2 is FQNEAQ.